This TCR beta chain is drawn from a study of blood T cell repertoires in COVID-19. The method was immunoSEQ multiplex PCR; TCRdb's version includes in-frame clones alone and lacks a portion of them. The table includes a few hundred thousand clones, 90% detected once. This clone was observed a handful of times. V shed 10 bases and J shed 4 bases, with 31 bases lying between them. This CDR3 spans 19 amino acids. Looked up from germline, CDR1 is SGHAT and CDR2 is FQNNGV. What was sequenced was peripheral blood. This chain links TRBV11-2 with TRBJ2-2; the D gene is possibly TRBD1 (6 bases). The origin of this receptor is a woman aged 45-65 years with COVID-19, enrolled during active disease. CDR3 sequence: CATQWGPQVQTRGTGELFF. The CDR3 region has the DNA TGTGCCACACAGTGGGGGCCCCAAGTACAAACCCGGGGCACCGGGGAGCTGTTTTTT.